The TCR beta chain under discussion was sequenced for a study of tumor-infiltrating lymphocytes in primary liver carcinoma. About the research overall: With diameters of roughly 4 to 11 cm, tumors were stage T1-T3 N0M0. Study results and caveats: Tumor-adjacent and tumor-blood pairs shared a smaller degree of overlap than tumor region pairs. Tumors carried a top-250-clone fraction significantly exceeding that of blood (p = 0.039).

Starting from approximately 470 ng of total RNA, TCR beta cDNA was produced with a primer in the constant region. Library construction for TCR beta comprised three nested multiplex PCR rounds performed with slightly modified ARM-PCR. A C-beta reverse primer and TRBV1-TRBV30 forward primers served in each of the first two PCR rounds, at 10 cycles apiece. A single record per CDR3 protein comes from TCRdb applying MiXCR to the multiplex PCR reads. The table lists about 96,000 distinct CDR3 sequences, about 70% of them singletons. The source material, about 17-31 mg of unsorted bulk tissue, was used to co-extract RNA and DNA. Trimming took 0 bases from V and 16 from J, leaving 13 bases between them. From germline, CDR1 is SGHAT and CDR2 FQNNGV. This CDR3 region has 12 residues. To note about this clonotype: The target antigen is unknown.

The V and J genes are TRBV11-2 and TRBJ2-1; no definite D call. This TCR derives from a man between 35 and 55 years old with primary liver carcinoma and hepatitis B virus infection. Sequencing used tumor-adjacent normal liver tissue. DNA of the CDR3: TGTGCCAGCAGCTTAGATCACCAGCGAGACTTCTTC. Translating gives CASSLDHQRDFF.